This T cell receptor beta chain was identified in a study of CD8+ T cells in alopecia areata. Across the study: Tofacitinib exposure lasted 6 to 18 months, followed by 6 months off drug. Points from the study as a whole: While patients received tofacitinib, many expanded lesional clones remained present in scalp and blood. Only one nonresponder was present, which leaves the link between baseline CD8+ expansion and response uncertain.

Regarding this clone: The target antigen is unknown.

This sample's treatment: oral pan-JAK inhibitor, 5-10 mg twice daily. The CDR3 contains 16 residues. Germline CDR1 reads SSHAT; CDR2 reads FNYEAQ (reference sequence). V shed 5 bases and J 2 bases; nucleotides not matched to a gene: 6. Sequencing used cDNA as its template, made by extracting RNA and reverse transcribing it. The protocol was immunoSEQ multiplex PCR, while the TCRdb copy is restricted to in-frame clones and leaves out a portion. The profile covers around 120,000 clones, with 61% appearing a single time and 4.5% to 6% taken by the ten largest. Here the sequenced sample was CD4+ T cells sorted from blood, taken at week 4, from a patient treated with tofacitinib. The sequence came from a human donor with alopecia areata. The chain links TRBV7-7 to TRBJ2-6; 7 positions match TRBD1. This CDR3 is CASSPLTGAGANVLTF. The CDR3, as DNA: TGTGCCAGCAGCCCCCTAACAGGGGCTGGGGCCAACGTCCTGACTTTC.